A single T cell receptor (beta chain) is shown here with its context. The germline gene is not matched at one end of the junction; a read error may be the cause. Measured with immunoSEQ multiplex PCR; TCRdb has only the in-frame clones, and not every one. The sample records about 94,000 clones, less than 85% being singletons. The data were obtained in a study of T cell responses to AZD1222 COVID-19 vaccine. This CDR3 is 13 amino acids long. Germline V CDR1 and CDR2: SSHAT, FNYEAQ (reference sequence). This rearrangement joins TRBV7-7 to TRBJ1-1, with no clear D. Sequences were derived from peripheral blood, sampled 28 days after the second AZD1222 dose. The sequence derives from an adult who received the AZD1222 COVID-19 vaccine. CDR3 in DNA: TGTGCTAGCAGCCCCGCGGGTGACACTGAAGCTTTCTTT. This encodes CASSPAGDTEAFF.